This TCR beta chain was sequenced in a study of Ad26.COV2.S vaccination and SARS-CoV-2 variants. Findings of the study overall: Analyses of TCR breadth and depth may have underestimated total T cell responses. Vaccinees reportedly had broad spike-specific CD8+ and CD4+ T cell responses. People who got the vaccine had more spike-specific TCR breadth than people who got placebo. Vaccine and placebo recipients had similar non-spike TCR breadth.

Clones were read by immunoSEQ multiplex PCR, and TCRdb kept only the in-frame ones, dropping some. Among 43,000 or so clones listed, roughly 84% were seen once. As to this clone: The antigen remains unidentified.

The CDR3 sequence is 16 residues long. Unmatched junction bases numbered 5, after V lost 3 bases and J lost 0 bases. Germline V gene lookup returns CDR1 SGHDT and CDR2 YYEEEE. The chain recombines TRBV5-6 with TRBJ2-1, with TRBD2 matching over 8 bases. The sample was peripheral blood, taken after recovery from COVID-19. The receptor was isolated from a human donor who had recovered from COVID-19. CDR3 in amino acids: CASSSVAGLSYNEQFF. The CDR3 region has the DNA TGTGCCAGCAGCTCAGTAGCGGGACTCTCCTACAATGAGCAGTTCTTC. Combining the CDR3 with reference TRBV5-6 and TRBJ2-1 gives the whole variable domain DAGVTQSPTHLIKTRGQQVTLRCSPKSGHDTVSWYQQALGQGPQFIFQYYEEEERQRGNFPDRFSGHQFPNYSSELNVNALLLGDSALYLCASSSVAGLSYNEQFFGPGTRLTVL.